This T cell receptor (beta chain) was identified during a study of cytotoxic CD8 clonotypes in ibrutinib-treated CLL. The CDR3 is 17 residues long. Germline-derived CDR1 and CDR2 are SGHTS and YDEGEE. V lost 0 bases to trimming and J lost 3 bases; unmatched junction nucleotides: 8. This clone is a singleton in its sample. Sequencing was performed with immunoSEQ multiplex PCR; in TCRdb, only in-frame clones are kept and a portion is missing. In the table there are about 49,000 clones, around half of which are singletons. This rearrangement joins TRBV5-8 to TRBJ1-2; TRBD1 matches 10 bases. The sequence came from a human donor with chronic lymphocytic leukemia. The material was PBMCs, obtained after 12 months of ibrutinib treatment. The CDR3 spells CASSLVFGTGEHYGYTF. The CDR3 nucleotides are TGTGCCAGCAGCTTGGTATTCGGGACAGGGGAGCACTATGGCTACACCTTC.